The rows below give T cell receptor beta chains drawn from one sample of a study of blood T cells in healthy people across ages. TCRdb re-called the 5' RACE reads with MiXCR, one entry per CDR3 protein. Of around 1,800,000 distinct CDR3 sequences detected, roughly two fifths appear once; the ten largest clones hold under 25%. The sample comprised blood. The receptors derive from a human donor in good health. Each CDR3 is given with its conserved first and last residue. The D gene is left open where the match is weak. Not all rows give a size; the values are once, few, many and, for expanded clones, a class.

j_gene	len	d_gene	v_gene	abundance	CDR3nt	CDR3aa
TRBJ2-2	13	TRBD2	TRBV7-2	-	TGTGCCAGCAGCTGGGGACTAGTTCGGGAGCGGTTTTTT	CASSWGLVRERFF
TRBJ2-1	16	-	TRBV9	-	TGTGCCAGCAGCGTAGAGGGAGGACGGGCCTACAATGAGCAGTTCTTC	CASSVEGGRAYNEQFF
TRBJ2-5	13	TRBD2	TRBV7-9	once	TGTGCCACCCGCGGGGGGGCCGGAGAGACCCAGTACTTC	CATRGGAGETQYF
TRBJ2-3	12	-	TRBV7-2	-	TGTGCCAGTCCCCTCGAGGGGCGCACGCAGTATTTT	CASPLEGRTQYF
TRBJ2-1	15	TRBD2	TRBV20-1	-	TGCAGTGCTACCTTAGCGGGGGGATCCTACAATGAGCAGGTCTTC	CSATLAGGSYNEQVF
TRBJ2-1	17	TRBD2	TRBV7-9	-	TGTGCCAGCAGCTCACACCCGGGGACTAGCGGTTACAATGAGCAGTTCTTC	CASSSHPGTSGYNEQFF
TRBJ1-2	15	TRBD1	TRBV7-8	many	TGTGCCAGCAGCCCCGGGACAGACCCGCTATGGGGCTACACCTTC	CASSPGTDPLWGYTF
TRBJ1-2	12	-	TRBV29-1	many	TGCAGCGTTGCGCCGGCTCGCTTGGGCTACACCTTC	CSVAPARLGYTF
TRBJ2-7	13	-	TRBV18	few	TGTGCCAGCCGACTTGGACAGAGGGGCGAGCAGTACTTC	CASRLGQRGEQYF
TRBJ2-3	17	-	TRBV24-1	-	TGTGCCACCAGTGACTTTGCCCTAGGGACTCAGGGAGATACGCAGTATTTT	CATSDFALGTQGDTQYF
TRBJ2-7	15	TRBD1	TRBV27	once	TGTGCCAGCAGCACCCGGGACAGGGAGGCATACGAGCAGTACTTC	CASSTRDREAYEQYF
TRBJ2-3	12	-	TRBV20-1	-	TGCAGTGCACCATTGATAGCAGATACGCAGTATTTT	CSAPLIADTQYF
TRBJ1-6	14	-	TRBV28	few	TGTGCCAGCAGTCCGGGACTACATAATTCACCCCTCCACTTT	CASSPGLHNSPLHF
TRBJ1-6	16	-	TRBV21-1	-	TGTGCCCGCCTCGGGGAGGGAGGGGGCTGGAATTCACCCCTCCACTTT	CARLGEGGGWNSPLHF
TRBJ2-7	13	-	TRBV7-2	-	TGTGCCAGCACTAACAGGGGAGGGTACGAGCAGTACTTC	CASTNRGGYEQYF
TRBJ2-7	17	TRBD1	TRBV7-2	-	TGTGCCAGCAGCCCTATTCGGGGACAGGGGGCTTTATACGAGCAGTACTTC	CASSPIRGQGALYEQYF
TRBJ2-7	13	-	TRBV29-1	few	TGCAGCGTAACCTTAGGCAGGGGTGGAGAGCAGTACTTC	CSVTLGRGGEQYF
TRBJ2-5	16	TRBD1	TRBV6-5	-	TGTGCCAGCAGCCTCGGGACAGGGGCTTCCCAAGAGACCCAGTACTTC	CASSLGTGASQETQYF
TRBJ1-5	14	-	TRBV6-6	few	TGTGCCAGCAGTTACTCGAGGGTCTCTGAGCCCCAGCATTTT	CASSYSRVSEPQHF
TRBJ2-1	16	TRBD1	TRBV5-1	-	TGCGCCAGCAGCTTGGAACAGGGGTTAACCTACAATGAGCAGTTCTTC	CASSLEQGLTYNEQFF
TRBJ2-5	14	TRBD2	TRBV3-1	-	TGTGCCAGCAGCTCGTTAAGCGGGGGGAAGACCCAGTACTTC	CASSSLSGGKTQYF
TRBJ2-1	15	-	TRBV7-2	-	TGTGCCAACAGCTTAGACCCGGGGGGCACTTATGAGCAGTTCTTC	CANSLDPGGTYEQFF
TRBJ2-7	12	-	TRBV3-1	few	TGTGCCAGCAGCCAAGTGTTAGGCGAGCAGTACTTC	CASSQVLGEQYF
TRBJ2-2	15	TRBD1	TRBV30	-	TGTGCCTGGAGGAGACAGGGGAGTTGGACCGAGGAGCTGTTTTTT	CAWRRQGSWTEELFF
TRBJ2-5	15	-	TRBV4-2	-	TGTGCCAGCAGCCCTCTACTAGTGGGGGGCGAGACCCAGTACTTC	CASSPLLVGGETQYF
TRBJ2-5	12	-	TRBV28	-	TGTGCCAGCCGGGGGCCTTTGGAGACCCAGTACTTC	CASRGPLETQYF
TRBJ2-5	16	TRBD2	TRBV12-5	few	TGTGCTAGTGGATTTAGGGTTAGCGGGGCCGTGGAGACCCAGTACTTC	CASGFRVSGAVETQYF
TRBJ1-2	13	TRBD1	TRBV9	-	TGTGCCGAAAAGACAGGGCCAAAGGATGGCTACACCTTC	CAEKTGPKDGYTF
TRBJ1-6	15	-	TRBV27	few	TGTGCCAGCGGTTCGGGAAGACGGATTAATTCACCCCTCCACTTT	CASGSGRRINSPLHF
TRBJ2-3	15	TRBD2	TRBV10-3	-	TGTGCCATCAGTGCACGAGCGGGGGAACAAGATACGCAGTATTTT	CAISARAGEQDTQYF
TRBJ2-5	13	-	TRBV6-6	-	TGTGCCAGCGGCAGGGCTTACCAAGAGACCCAGTACTTC	CASGRAYQETQYF
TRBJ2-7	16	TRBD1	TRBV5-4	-	TGTGCCAGCAGCTCAGATCCGGGACAGGGGGTGAGAGAGCAGTACTTC	CASSSDPGQGVREQYF
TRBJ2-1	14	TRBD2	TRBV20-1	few	TGCAGTGCTAGAGTCTCTAGCGGGATGAATGAGCAGTTCTTC	CSARVSSGMNEQFF
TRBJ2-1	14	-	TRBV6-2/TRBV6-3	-	TGTGCCAGCAGGAGGCGGGGGCCCTACAATGAGCAGTTCTTC	CASRRRGPYNEQFF
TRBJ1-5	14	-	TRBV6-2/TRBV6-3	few	TGTGCCAGCAGGACAGGATCAGCAAATCAGCCCCAGCATTTT	CASRTGSANQPQHF
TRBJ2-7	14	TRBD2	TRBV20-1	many	TGCAGTGCTCATAGCGGGGGAGGCGACTACGAGCAGTACTTC	CSAHSGGGDYEQYF
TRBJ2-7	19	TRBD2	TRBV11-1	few	TGTGCCAGCAGCTTAAACCCGGGACTAGCGGGGGCCTTAACCTACGAGCAGTACTTC	CASSLNPGLAGALTYEQYF
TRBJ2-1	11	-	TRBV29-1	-	TGCAGCGTTGATCGGCACAATGAGCAGTTCTTC	CSVDRHNEQFF
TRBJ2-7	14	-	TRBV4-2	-	TGTGCCAGCAGCCAAGTTGGTTCCTTCTACGAGCAGTACTTC	CASSQVGSFYEQYF